The present T cell receptor (beta chain) was sequenced within a study of T cells in localized non-small cell lung cancer. Study results and limitations: In the blood, greater T cell density corresponded to longer overall survival. Uninvolved adjacent lung, not tumor, had the highest T cell clonality.

To note about this clone: Its antigen is not identified.

Adjacent lung lacking atypia came from at least 2 cm beyond the tumor margin. The data were produced by immunoSEQ multiplex PCR, yet TCRdb's version contains in-frame clones alone and is incomplete. The sample comprises thousands of clones, roughly 24% of which are singletons, and 11% to 15% rests with the top ten. The CDR3 totals 18 residues. The V gene's germline CDR1 is LNHDA and CDR2 SQIVND (reference sequence). Trimming shortened V by 11 bases and J by 2 bases, and 27 bases separated the two germline ends. The chain has TRBV19 and TRBJ1-4; D call uncertain. This sequence originates from a male donor at least 60 years old with stage I lung adenocarcinoma. This specimen consisted of normal lung tissue next to the tumor, obtained before any cancer treatment. The CDR3 DNA reads as TGTGCCCAGGCGGACTCGGGCCCTGCGGCATCGACTAATGAAAAACTGTTTTTT. Protein: CAQADSGPAASTNEKLFF.